A single sample gave rise to the 15 T cell receptor beta chains below, sequenced in a study of blood T cell repertoires in COVID-19. Clones were sequenced by immunoSEQ multiplex PCR, and TCRdb holds only the in-frame ones, with some missing. This table holds 250,000 or so clones, 89% found once. Sequenced sample: peripheral blood. These receptors were collected from a woman aged 40 to 50 who had recovered from COVID-19.

This clone was detected only once. The CDR3 sequence is CASGTGLAGGREQYF. CDR3 nucleotide sequence: TGTGCCAGCGGGACGGGACTAGCGGGGGGGCGTGAGCAGTACTTC. V usage is TRBV6-5 and J usage is TRBJ2-7, with 16 bases aligning to TRBD2. V gave up 8 bases and J gave up 7 bases; unmatched junction bases: 8. Germline CDR1 is MNHEY and CDR2 is SVGAGI. There are 15 residues in the CDR3.

This clone turned up a few times. The chain links TRBV11-3 to TRBJ2-2; maybe TRBD2 (6 bases). Germline V gene data show CDR1 as SGHNT and CDR2 as YENEEA. This CDR3 is built from 13 residues. V was shortened by 6 bases and J by 1 base, with 6 bases between the two germline ends. As DNA, the CDR3 is TGTGCCAGCAGAGCGGGGAACACCGGGGAGCTGTTTTTT. Translating gives CASRAGNTGELFF.

This chain links TRBV5-1 with TRBJ2-5; possibly TRBD1 for D (5 bases). Per the germline V gene, CDR1 is SGHRS and CDR2 is YFSETQ. Trimming removed 2 bases from V and 5 bases from J, with 10 bases in between. The CDR3 has 13 amino acids. Here the CDR3 reads CASSFQGSETQYF. CDR3 nucleotide sequence: TGCGCCAGCAGCTTCCAGGGATCGGAGACCCAGTACTTC.

The rearrangement joins TRBV4-1 to TRBJ2-6, with TRBD1 identical over 7 bases. The CDR3 has 17 amino acids. CDR1 and CDR2 from the germline V gene are MGHRA and YSYEKL. V lost 2 bases to trimming and J lost 0 bases; unmatched junction nucleotides: 4. CDR3 nucleotide sequence: TGCGCCAGCAGCCAACCGACAGGGCCCTCTGGGGCCAACGTCCTGACTTTC. Protein: CASSQPTGPSGANVLTF.

In this sample, this clone turned up a few times. The rearrangement joins TRBV19 to TRBJ2-1; the D gene is possibly TRBD2 (6 bases). Germline V gene lookup returns CDR1 LNHDA and CDR2 SQIVND (reference sequence). Trimming took off 1 base at V and 7 bases at J, with 17 bases between the two ends. The CDR3 length is 16 residues. CDR3 nucleotide sequence: TGTGCCAGTAGTATAGGCGGGACGGTCACCGGGAATGAGCAGTTCTTC. It codes for CASSIGGTVTGNEQFF.

This clone was counted once. The chain links TRBV7-3 to TRBJ2-7; tentatively, D is TRBD2 (6 bases). Germline V CDR1 and CDR2: SGHTA, FQGTGA. The V end was cut by 0 bases, the J end by 4 bases, with 13 bases between. The CDR3 loop spans 15 amino acids. This chain's CDR3 is CASSLTGGTPYEQYF. The CDR3 DNA is TGTGCCAGCAGCTTAACTGGGGGGACCCCATACGAGCAGTACTTC.

V usage is TRBV5-4 and J usage is TRBJ2-3; D is ambiguous. Germline loops: CDR1 SGHNT, CDR2 YYREEE (reference sequence). V lost 5 bases and J lost 0, with 7 bases in between. CDR3 length: 13 residues. CDR3: CASSRASTDTQYF. In nucleotides, the CDR3 is TGTGCCAGCAGTCGCGCCAGCACAGATACGCAGTATTTT.

This clone was counted once. V and J are TRBV5-1 and TRBJ2-5, with a weak D call TRBD2 (7 bases). Germline V gene data show CDR1 as SGHRS and CDR2 as YFSETQ. The CDR3 has 14 amino acids. Trimming shortened V by 8 bases and J by 4 bases, and 18 bases separated the two germline ends. CDR3 protein: CASNSGGPGETQYF. The CDR3 DNA reads TGCGCCAGTAACTCGGGGGGCCCGGGAGAGACCCAGTACTTC. Complete variable domain (other parts from reference TRBV5-1 and TRBJ2-5): KAGVTQTPRYLIKTRGQQVTLSCSPISGHRSVSWYQQTPGQGLQFLFEYFSETQRNKGNFPGRFSGRQFSNSRSEMNVSTLELGDSALYLCASNSGGPGETQYFGPGTRLLVL.

This clone came up once. The V gene is TRBV27, the J gene TRBJ2-7; the D gene is possibly TRBD2 (6 bases). V was shortened by 5 bases and J by 4 bases, with 18 bases between the two germline ends. Per germline, CDR1 MNHEY and CDR2 SMNVEV (reference sequence). The CDR3 runs to 15 residues. The CDR3 region has the DNA TGTGCCAGCAGTCGCCAGGGAGGCCCCCCTTACGAGCAGTACTTC. Translating it yields CASSRQGGPPYEQYF.

The V call is TRBV3-1 (or the pseudogene TRBV3-2), the J call TRBJ2-2; D perhaps matches TRBD1 (5 bases). There are 14 residues in the CDR3. V lost 3 bases, J lost 7 bases, and 12 bases lay in between. Germline-derived CDR1 and CDR2 are LGHDT and YNNKEL (reference sequence). The chain's CDR3 is CASSQWNQGGELFF. DNA for the CDR3: TGTGCCAGCAGCCAGTGGAACCAGGGCGGGGAGCTGTTTTTT.

The chain employs TRBV5-4 and TRBJ2-3; TRBD2 matches at 7 bases. From germline, CDR1 is SGHNT and CDR2 YYREEE (reference sequence). The CDR3 runs to 16 residues. V trimming: 4 bases; J trimming: 0 bases; junction bases outside the gene matches: 8. CDR3 protein: CASSKPSGSSTDTQYF. DNA of the CDR3: TGTGCCAGCAGCAAGCCTAGCGGATCTAGCACAGATACGCAGTATTTT.

The chain couples TRBV2 to TRBJ1-2, with 7 positions matching TRBD1. J gave up 4 bases and V 2 bases, and 1 base lay outside the gene matches. Germline-derived CDR1 and CDR2 are SNHLY and FYNNEI. The CDR3 totals 13 residues. The CDR3 bases are TGTGCCAGCAGTGAACGGGACAGCTATGGCTACACCTTC. This encodes CASSERDSYGYTF.

The chain has TRBV4-3 and TRBJ2-3; D uncertain. V was shortened by 2 bases and J by 9 bases, with 15 bases between the two germline ends. This CDR3 spans 14 amino acids. CDR1 is LGHNA, CDR2 YSLEER, per germline. For the CDR3, the DNA is TGCGCCAGCAGCCAAACTCGATTACTCAAAACGCAGTATTTT. Amino acids: CASSQTRLLKTQYF.

The rearrangement joins TRBV9 to TRBJ2-2, with unresolved D. V lost 4 bases and J lost 7, with 11 bases in between. This CDR3 is 13 amino acids long. CDR1 SGDLS and CDR2 YYNGEE come from the germline V gene. CDR3 in DNA: TGTGCCAGCAGCTACCCCTCGGGCGGGGAGCTGTTTTTT. Encoded protein: CASSYPSGGELFF.

This rearrangement joins TRBV4-3 to TRBJ2-3, with 9 bases that match TRBD2. Trimming cost V 0 bases and J 4 bases; bases outside gene matches: 17. Germline V gives CDR1 LGHNA, CDR2 YSLEER. This CDR3 is 20 amino acids long. CDR3 nucleotides: TGCGCCAGCAGCCAAGATGTGAGGCCTAGCGGGGCTTCAAATGCAGATACGCAGTATTTT. It is translated as CASSQDVRPSGASNADTQYF.